The clone carrying this T cell receptor (beta chain) has ten or more counts. Its antigen is currently unknown. This sample stems from a study of T cells in Graves' hyperthyroidism and ophthalmopathy. Overall study: Specimen type is peripheral blood, collected at initial diagnosis prior to any treatment.

The CDR3 regions of TCR beta were amplified from RNA transcripts. HTBI primers were the set used in a first-round RT-PCR of the TCR CDR3. TCRdb reprocessed the multiplex PCR reads via MiXCR and lists one record per CDR3 protein. The sample lists over 550,000 distinct CDR3 sequences; roughly 17% were seen once. The germline gives CDR1 SGHTA, CDR2 FQGNSA. The CDR3 runs 15 residues. Unmatched junction bases numbered 7, after V lost 5 bases and J lost 4 bases. Overall study results and limits: Median prediction lead before ophthalmopathy onset was about 6.3 months with the model.

It was considered stable Graves' hyperthyroidism when ophthalmopathy did not progress within 18 months. It was uncontrolled infection, other autoimmune disease, pregnancy or lactation that excluded patients. Sequenced input: blood. The chain links TRBV7-2 to TRBJ2-3; 9 nucleotides match TRBD2. The TCR sequence derives from a woman in her late teens or twenties with Graves' hyperthyroidism. The chain's CDR3 is CASSPEGGGADTQYF. In DNA form, the CDR3 reads TGTGCCAGCAGCCCAGAGGGCGGGGGGGCAGATACGCAGTATTTT.